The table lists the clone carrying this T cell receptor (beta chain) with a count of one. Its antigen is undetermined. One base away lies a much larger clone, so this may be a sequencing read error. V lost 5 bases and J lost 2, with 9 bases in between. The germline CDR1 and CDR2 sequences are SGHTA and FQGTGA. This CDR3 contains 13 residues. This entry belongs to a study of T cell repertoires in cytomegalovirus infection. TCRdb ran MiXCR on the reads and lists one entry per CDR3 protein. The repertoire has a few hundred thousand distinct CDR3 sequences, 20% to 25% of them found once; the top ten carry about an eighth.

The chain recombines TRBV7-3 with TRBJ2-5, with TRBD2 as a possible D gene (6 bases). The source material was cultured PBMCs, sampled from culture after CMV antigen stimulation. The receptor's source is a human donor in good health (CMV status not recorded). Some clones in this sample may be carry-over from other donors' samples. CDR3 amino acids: CASSAGPQETQYF. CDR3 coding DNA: TGTGCCAGCAGCGCGGGACCTCAAGAGACCCAGTACTTC.